Only one count was recorded for the clone carrying this T cell receptor (beta chain). What it binds is not known. PCR was performed using 60 Vbeta and 13 Jbeta primers. Original handling: A later analysis tallied tens of millions of unique TCR beta chains, about 11 million of them shared. The table came from immunoSEQ multiplex PCR; TCRdb's copy has only in-frame clones and leaves some out. That table supplies the V and J calls and clone size; D and trimming were determined from the DNA. The data contain over 85,000 clones, 55% to 80% of them seen just once; the ten biggest clones take up about 4.4%. The sample belongs to a study of cytomegalovirus exposure and HLA in healthy donors. Study results and caveats: It was shown in a later analysis that HLA-associated TCR beta chains were more clonally expanded than other, equally common chains.

These donors, healthy bone marrow donors, were studied. This donor's file did not include a recorded CMV serostatus. V lost 5 bases and J 7 bases, leaving 11 bases between the germline ends. The V gene's germline CDR1 is MGHDK and CDR2 SYGVNS. The CDR3 extends over 13 amino acids. This clonotype was obtained from a human donor in good health. The chain combines TRBV25-1 with TRBJ2-2, with D perhaps TRBD2 (6 bases). Sequenced sample: PBMCs. The CDR3 sequence is CASSTPGGGELFF. In DNA form, the CDR3 reads TGTGCCAGCAGTACCCCCGGGGGCGGGGAGCTGTTTTTT.